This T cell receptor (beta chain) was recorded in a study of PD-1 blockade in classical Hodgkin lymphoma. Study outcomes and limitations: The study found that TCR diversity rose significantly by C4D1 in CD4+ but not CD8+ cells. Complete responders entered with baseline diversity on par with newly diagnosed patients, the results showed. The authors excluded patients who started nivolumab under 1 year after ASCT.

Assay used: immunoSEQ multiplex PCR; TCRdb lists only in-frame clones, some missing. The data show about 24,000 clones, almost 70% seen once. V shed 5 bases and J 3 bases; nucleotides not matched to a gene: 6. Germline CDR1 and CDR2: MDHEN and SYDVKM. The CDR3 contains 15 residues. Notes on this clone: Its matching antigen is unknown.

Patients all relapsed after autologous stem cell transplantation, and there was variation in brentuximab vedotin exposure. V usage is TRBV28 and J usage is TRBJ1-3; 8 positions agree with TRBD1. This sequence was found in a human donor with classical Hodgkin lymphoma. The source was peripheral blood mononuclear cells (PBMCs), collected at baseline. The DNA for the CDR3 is TGTGCCAGCAGTCGTACAGGGGGAGGTGGAAACACCATATATTTT. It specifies CASSRTGGGGNTIYF.